The clone carrying this TCR beta chain has only one observation. The data are from a study of blood T cell repertoires in COVID-19. Study-wide background: The United States, Italy and Spain provided the acute and convalescent COVID-19 samples.

Per the original methods: Amplification from reference gene primers served as the basis for estimated nucleated cell counts. The protocol was immunoSEQ multiplex PCR, while the TCRdb copy is restricted to in-frame clones and leaves out a portion. The V and J calls and clone size were taken over from that table, and D and trimming were inferred from the DNA. The table shows some 180,000 clones, with nearly 90% occurring only once. The specimen was peripheral blood. The origin of this receptor is a man aged 50-59 years with acute or convalescent COVID-19.

CDR3 DNA: TGTGCCAGCAGCTACCTAGCGGGAGCCGGCCCAGATACGCAGTATTTT. Encoded protein: CASSYLAGAGPDTQYF. This chain links TRBV9 with TRBJ2-3; the match to TRBD2 covers 10 bases. The CDR3 length is 16 residues. Per the germline V gene, CDR1 is SGDLS and CDR2 is YYNGEE. V lost 4 bases to trimming and J lost 4 bases; unmatched junction nucleotides: 9. Supplemented by reference TRBV9 and TRBJ2-3, the full variable domain reads DSGVTQTPKHLITATGQRVTLRCSPRSGDLSVYWYQQSLDQGLQFLIQYYNGEERAKGNILERFSAQQFPDLHSELNLSSLELGDSALYFCASSYLAGAGPDTQYFGPGTRLTVL.